This T cell receptor (beta chain) derives from a study of vaccination effects on CD4 cells after COVID-19. As for the study in general: Each participant was administered two doses of either the BNT162b2 or the mRNA-1273 vaccine.

Study results and limitations: Common cold coronavirus cross-reactivity was shown by only 1 of 255 vaccine-induced clones in healthy vaccinees.

With 2 bases removed from V and 2 bases from J, the gap between germline ends came to 12 bases. There are 15 residues in the CDR3. Germline V gene data show CDR1 as MNHNS and CDR2 as SASEGT. To note about this clone: No antigen is known for it.

Expansion with viral peptide pools was applied to antigen-specific CD4+ T cells by the ViraFEST assay prior to sequencing. At the end of around 11 days of culture, CD4+ T cells were isolated. The assay was immunoSEQ multiplex PCR, and TCRdb's table has in-frame clones only and misses some. The sample holds under 9,000 clones; 65% to 80% are singletons and the top ten take 10% to 15%. Material: CD4+ T cells from PBMCs cultured with HCoV-229E spike peptides, obtained before COVID-19 vaccination. The J gene is TRBJ1-2, the V gene TRBV6-1; tentative D call: TRBD1 (6 bases). The sequence derives from a human donor who received a COVID-19 vaccine. The CDR3 DNA is TGTGCCAGCAGTGAATTAACAGGGCCAAACTATGGCTACACCTTC. Protein sequence: CASSELTGPNYGYTF.